This TCR beta chain was identified during a study of T-cell reconstitution after alpha-beta-depleted transplantation in children. Overall study findings and caveats: After one year, T-cell counts and TCRbeta diversity mostly came from new T cells. Surviving recipient cells, namely T cells and thymic progenitors, were the source of high day-60 TCRbeta diversity in some patients. Several hundred rapidly expanded clones from non-depleted graft cells reportedly supplied alpha-beta T cells about two months post-transplant.

This clonotype came up a few times. No antigen is known for it. During its preparation, the TCRbeta library received unique molecular identifiers. A single record per CDR3 protein comes from TCRdb applying MiXCR to the PCR reads. Found here are some 600,000 distinct CDR3 sequences, under 15% of them singletons; the top ten hold 2% to 2.5%. V was cut by 1 base and J by 2 bases, with 17 bases left in between. Germline CDR1 is MDHEN and CDR2 is SYDVKM. The CDR3 is 17 amino acids. V and J are TRBV28 and TRBJ1-1; possible D gene TRBD1, 6 bases. The source is a male patient aged 10 to 17 who had a stem cell transplant for acute myeloid leukemia, so the T cells may come from the graft donor. The specimen comprised PBMCs, mostly from graft donor cells, sampled 360 days after TCRalphabeta/CD19-depleted stem cell transplant. Here the CDR3 reads CASSLSTGIRPNTEAFF. DNA of the CDR3: TGTGCCAGCAGTTTATCCACAGGGATCCGACCAAACACTGAAGCTTTCTTT.